This passage covers 5 T cell receptor beta chains from one sample sequenced in a study of T cell repertoires in MIS-A myocarditis. Generated by immunoSEQ multiplex PCR, the TCRdb table keeps only in-frame clones and is missing some. The sample shows 10,000 to 12,000 clones, 65% to 90% of them seen only once. The source material was right ventricle heart tissue obtained at autopsy. The receptors shown here come from a man between 18 and 35 years old with fulminant myocarditis from multisystem inflammatory syndrome in adults (MIS-A) after COVID-19.

This chain joins TRBV14 and TRBJ2-5; D call uncertain. With 4 bases removed from V and 1 base from J, the gap between germline ends came to 7 bases. The CDR3 has 13 residues. Germline V gene data show CDR1 as SGHDN and CDR2 as FVKESK. In DNA, the CDR3 is TGTGCCAGCAGCCGGATACGCCAAGAGACCCAGTACTTC. Protein product: CASSRIRQETQYF. Full variable domain (rest looked up from reference TRBV14 and TRBJ2-5): EAGVTQFPSHSVIEKGQTVTLRCDPISGHDNLYWYRRVMGKEIKFLLHFVKESKQDESGMPNNRFLAERTGGTYSTLKVQPAELEDSGVYFCASSRIRQETQYFGPGTRLLVL.

The chain couples TRBV18 to TRBJ2-5; 9 bases agree with TRBD1. This CDR3 has 17 residues. Losses at the gene ends were 0 bases for V and 1 base for J; bases not matched to a gene: 6. CDR1 and CDR2 (germline): KGHSH, LQKENI. DNA for the CDR3: TGTGCCAGCTCACCACCGGGGGGACAGGGCGCCCAAGAGACCCAGTACTTC. Amino acids: CASSPPGGQGAQETQYF.

The chain joins TRBV7-8 to TRBJ2-7; 7 nucleotides match TRBD1. V shed 3 bases and J 2 bases; nucleotides not matched to a gene: 10. The CDR3 contains 16 residues. Germline CDR1 reads SGHVS; CDR2 reads FQNEAQ. The CDR3 region is CASSFKGQVLTYEQYF. The CDR3 nucleotides read TGTGCCAGCAGCTTTAAAGGACAGGTCCTTACCTACGAGCAGTACTTC. Based on the CDR3 plus reference TRBV7-8 and TRBJ2-7, the full variable domain is GAGVSQSPRYKVAKRGQDVALRCDPISGHVSLFWYQQALGQGPEFLTYFQNEAQLDKSGLPSDRFFAERPEGSVSTLKIQRTQQEDSAVYLCASSFKGQVLTYEQYFGPGTRLTVT.

This sequence joins TRBV7-9 and TRBJ2-7; no definite D call. Germline lookup yields CDR1 SEHNR and CDR2 FQNEAQ (reference sequence). The V gene lost 0 bases and the J gene lost 5 bases, with 17 bases spanning the gap. This CDR3 contains 16 residues. CDR3 residues: CASSLALTWPQDEQYF. CDR3 nucleotides: TGTGCCAGCAGCTTAGCGCTTACTTGGCCTCAGGACGAGCAGTACTTC.

This clone has a single count. The chain is built from TRBV5-4 and TRBJ1-2; possible D gene TRBD1, 5 bases. Germline values: CDR1 SGHNT, CDR2 YYREEE (reference sequence). This CDR3 has 14 amino acids. The ends were cut back, 2 bases at V and 5 bases at J, with 13 bases in the middle. The CDR3 spells CASSFQDTAYGYTF. CDR3 bases: TGTGCCAGCAGCTTCCAGGACACCGCGTATGGCTACACCTTC.